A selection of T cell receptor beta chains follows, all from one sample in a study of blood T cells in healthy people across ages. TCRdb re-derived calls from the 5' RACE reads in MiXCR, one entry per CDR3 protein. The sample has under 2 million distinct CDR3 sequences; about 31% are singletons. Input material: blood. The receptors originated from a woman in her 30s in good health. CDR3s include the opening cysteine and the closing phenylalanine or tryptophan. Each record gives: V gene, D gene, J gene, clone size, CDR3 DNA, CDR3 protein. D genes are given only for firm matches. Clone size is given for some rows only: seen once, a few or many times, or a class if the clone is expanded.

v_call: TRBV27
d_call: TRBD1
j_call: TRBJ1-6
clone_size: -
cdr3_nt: TGTGCCAGCAGCTTATCGGACAGGGTAAATTCACCCCTCCACTTT
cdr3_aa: CASSLSDRVNSPLHF

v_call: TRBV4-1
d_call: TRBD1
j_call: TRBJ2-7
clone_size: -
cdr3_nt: TGCGCCAGCAGCCGCCCAGGGACAGGGTACTACGAGCAGTACTTC
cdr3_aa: CASSRPGTGYYEQYF

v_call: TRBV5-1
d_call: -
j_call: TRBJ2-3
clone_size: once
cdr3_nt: TGCGCCAGCAGCGTCAGAGGGCTGGGACCCCCAGATACGCAGTATTTT
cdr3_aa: CASSVRGLGPPDTQYF

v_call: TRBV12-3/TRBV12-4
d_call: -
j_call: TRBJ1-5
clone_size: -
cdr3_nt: TGTGCCAGCAGTTTGATGGAGCAGCCCCAGCATTTT
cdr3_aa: CASSLMEQPQHF

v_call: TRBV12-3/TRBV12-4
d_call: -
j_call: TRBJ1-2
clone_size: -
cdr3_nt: TGTGCCAGCAGTTTAGCTAGAGGGGCGGGCTATGGCTACACCTTC
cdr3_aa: CASSLARGAGYGYTF

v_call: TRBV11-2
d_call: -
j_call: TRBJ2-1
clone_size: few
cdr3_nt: TGTGCCTGCAGCTTAGGGTGGGACAATGAGCAGTTCTTC
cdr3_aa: CACSLGWDNEQFF

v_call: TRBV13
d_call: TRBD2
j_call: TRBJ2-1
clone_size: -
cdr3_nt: TGTGCCAGCAGCTGGGGTGGTAGCGGGGTCTACAATGAGCAGTTCTTC
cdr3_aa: CASSWGGSGVYNEQFF

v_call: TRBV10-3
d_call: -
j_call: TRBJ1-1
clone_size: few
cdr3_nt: TGTGCCATCCGCGAAGGTTTGAACACTGAAGCTTTCTTT
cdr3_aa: CAIREGLNTEAFF

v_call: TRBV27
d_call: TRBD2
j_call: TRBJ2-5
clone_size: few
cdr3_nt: TGTGCCATCCAAGCGGGGGGTAAAGAGACCCAGTACTTC
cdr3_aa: CAIQAGGKETQYF

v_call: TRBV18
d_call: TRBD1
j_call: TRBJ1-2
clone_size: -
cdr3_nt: TGTGCCAGCTCACCCCGGACAGGTTCCACAAACCCGACAACCTATAGCTACACCTTC
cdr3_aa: CASSPRTGSTNPTTYSYTF

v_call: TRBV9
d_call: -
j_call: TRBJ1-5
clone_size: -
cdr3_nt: TGTGCCAGCAGCCCAATCTACAGGGAGATGAACAATCAGCCCCAGCATTTT
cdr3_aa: CASSPIYREMNNQPQHF

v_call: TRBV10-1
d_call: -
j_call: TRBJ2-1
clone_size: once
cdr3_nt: TGCGCCAGCAGTGAGGTTAGGCCTGGCTCCTACAATGAGCAGTTCTTC
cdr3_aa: CASSEVRPGSYNEQFF

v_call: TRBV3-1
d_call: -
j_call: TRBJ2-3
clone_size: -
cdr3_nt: TGTGCCAGCAGCAAAGCAGGGGGGATGGGGACAGATACGCAGTATTTT
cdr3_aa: CASSKAGGMGTDTQYF

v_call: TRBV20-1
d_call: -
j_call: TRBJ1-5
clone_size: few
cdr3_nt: TGCAGTGCTAGACCCGGCCCAACGCGGGGTCAGCCCCAGCATTTT
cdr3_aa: CSARPGPTRGQPQHF

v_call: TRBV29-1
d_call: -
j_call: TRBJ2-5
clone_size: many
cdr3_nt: TGCAGCGTTGAAGCGGGTTTCGAGACCCAGTACTTC
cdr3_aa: CSVEAGFETQYF

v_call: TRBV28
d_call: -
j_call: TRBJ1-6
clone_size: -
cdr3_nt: TGTGCCAGCAACCCGACCCGGGACCGACCCCACTTT
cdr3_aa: CASNPTRDRPHF

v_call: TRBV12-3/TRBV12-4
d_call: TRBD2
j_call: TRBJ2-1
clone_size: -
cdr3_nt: TGTGCCAGCACCCGCGTGGGACTAGCGGGAGAAAACAATGAGCAGTTCTTC
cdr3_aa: CASTRVGLAGENNEQFF

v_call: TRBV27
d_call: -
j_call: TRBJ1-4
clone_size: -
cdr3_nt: TGTGCCAGCAGGGACATAGATAATGAAAAACTGTTTTTT
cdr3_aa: CASRDIDNEKLFF

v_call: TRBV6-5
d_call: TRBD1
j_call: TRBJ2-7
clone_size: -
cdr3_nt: TGTGCCAGCAGTTACGATGTCAGGGGGTACGAGCAGTACTTC
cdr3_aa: CASSYDVRGYEQYF

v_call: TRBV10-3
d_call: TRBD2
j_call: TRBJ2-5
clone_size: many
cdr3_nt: TGTGCCATCAGTGAGGGAAGCGGGGGGGCTCAAGAGACCCAGTACTTC
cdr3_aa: CAISEGSGGAQETQYF

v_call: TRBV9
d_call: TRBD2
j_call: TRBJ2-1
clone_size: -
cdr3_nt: TGTGCCAGCAGCGATCATAGCGGGAGGGCCGCTCACTCCTACAATGAGCAGTTCTTC
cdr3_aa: CASSDHSGRAAHSYNEQFF

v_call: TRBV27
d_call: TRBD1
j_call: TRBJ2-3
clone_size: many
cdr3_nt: TGCGCCAGCAGCTTAAGACAGGGTACAGATACGCAGTATTTT
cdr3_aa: CASSLRQGTDTQYF

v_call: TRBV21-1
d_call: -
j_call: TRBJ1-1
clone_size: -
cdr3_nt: TGTGCCAGCAGCAGTTACACAGGGCCGGTGACGAACGCTGAAGCTTTCTTT
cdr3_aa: CASSSYTGPVTNAEAFF

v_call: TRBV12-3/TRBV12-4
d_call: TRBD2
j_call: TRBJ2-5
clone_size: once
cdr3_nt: TGTGCCAGCACCAAGTTTGAAACTAGCGGGTTCCAAGAGACCCAGTACTTC
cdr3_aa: CASTKFETSGFQETQYF

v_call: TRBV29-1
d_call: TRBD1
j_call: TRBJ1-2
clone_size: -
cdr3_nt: TGCAGCGTTTTTATGCAGGGGGCTGGTTATGGCTACACCTTC
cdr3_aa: CSVFMQGAGYGYTF

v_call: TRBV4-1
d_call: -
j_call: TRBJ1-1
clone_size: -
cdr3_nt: TGCGCCAGCAGCCCCAACCTGGTCACTGAAGCTTTCTTT
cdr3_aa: CASSPNLVTEAFF

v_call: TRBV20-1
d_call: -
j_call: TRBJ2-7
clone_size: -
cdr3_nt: -
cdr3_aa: CSAQGWGRGAHEQCF

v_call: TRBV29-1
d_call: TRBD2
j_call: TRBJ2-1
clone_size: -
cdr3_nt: TGCAGCGTTGAAGACAGCGGGAGCTCCTACAATGGGCAGTTCTTC
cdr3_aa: CSVEDSGSSYNGQFF

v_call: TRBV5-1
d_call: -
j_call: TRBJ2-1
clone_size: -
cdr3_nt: TGCGCCAGCAGCTGGTCGACAGGGTTTAGCGGGACTAGGGGGAATCGAGGTGAGCAGTTCTTC
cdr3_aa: CASSWSTGFSGTRGNRGEQFF

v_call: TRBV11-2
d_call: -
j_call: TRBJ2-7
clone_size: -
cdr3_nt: TGTGCCAGCAGCTTAGGTCTTGAAGGATACTACGAGCAGTACTTC
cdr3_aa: CASSLGLEGYYEQYF

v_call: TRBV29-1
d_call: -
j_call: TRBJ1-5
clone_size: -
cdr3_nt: TGCAGCCCTCGGCTCGGGCAGCCCCAGCATTTT
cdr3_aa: CSPRLGQPQHF

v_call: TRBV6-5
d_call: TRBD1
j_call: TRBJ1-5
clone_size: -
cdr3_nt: TGTGCCAGCAGCCCGACAGGGAACTATCAGCCCCAGCATTTT
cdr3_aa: CASSPTGNYQPQHF

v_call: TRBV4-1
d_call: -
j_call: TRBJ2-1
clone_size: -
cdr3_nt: TGCGCCAGCAGCCAACGGGCCCCGACGCGGATTGATTTATATGAGCAGTTCTTC
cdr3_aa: CASSQRAPTRIDLYEQFF

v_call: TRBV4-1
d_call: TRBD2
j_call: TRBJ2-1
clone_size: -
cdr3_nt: TGCGCCAGCAGCCAGATGACTAGCGGGAGAGGTGAGCAGTTCTTC
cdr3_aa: CASSQMTSGRGEQFF